The rows below give T cell receptor beta chains drawn from one sample of a study of blood T cell repertoires in COVID-19. The repertoire was sequenced with immunoSEQ multiplex PCR; TCRdb's copy has only in-frame clones and lacks some. The sample includes about 310,000 clones, nearly 90% of them seen just once. The sequenced sample consisted of peripheral blood. Source of these receptors: a woman between 40 and 55 years old with COVID-19, enrolled during active disease. The conserved cysteine and the conserved F or W are not part of the CDR3 here.

V gene: TRBV7-9
CDR3 length: 13
CDR3 protein: ASSLEARPARGYT

V gene: TRBV5-1
CDR3 length: 15
CDR3 protein: ASSVYTGGATNEKLF

V gene: TRBV28
CDR3 length: 14
CDR3 protein: ASSLIGVPGANVLT

V gene: TRBV7-2
CDR3 length: 12
CDR3 protein: ASSLTRDLQPQH

V gene: TRBV27
CDR3 length: 14
CDR3 protein: ASSPQGLGLNTEAF

V gene: TRBV7-2
CDR3 length: 11
CDR3 protein: ASSSGIRRELF

V gene: TRBV6-5
CDR3 length: 11
CDR3 protein: ASLGQGRGEQF

V gene: TRBV15
CDR3 length: 11
CDR3 protein: ATKGQGGPEAF

V gene: TRBV2
CDR3 length: 13
CDR3 protein: ASGGTGNRLAEAF

V gene: TRBV27
CDR3 length: 11
CDR3 protein: ASSRDRGYGYT

V gene: TRBV28
CDR3 length: 13
CDR3 protein: ASPGRGARNTEAF

V gene: TRBV7-7
CDR3 length: 13
CDR3 protein: ASSLAGRNTGELF

V gene: TRBV9
CDR3 length: 16
CDR3 protein: ASSVDPAGTSGSYEQY

V gene: TRBV4-3
CDR3 length: 16
CDR3 protein: ASSQEGTSGSAYNEQF

V gene: TRBV5-1
CDR3 length: 16
CDR3 protein: ASSPPGGREDDTDTQY

V gene: TRBV28
CDR3 length: 13
CDR3 protein: ASSEIMAGGNEQF

V gene: TRBV7-9
CDR3 length: 12
CDR3 protein: ASSPQGLNTEAF

V gene: TRBV6-2/TRBV6-3
CDR3 length: 11
CDR3 protein: ASSSPAGAEQF

V gene: TRBV19
CDR3 length: 10
CDR3 protein: ASSFIQETQY

V gene: TRBV7-8
CDR3 length: 13
CDR3 protein: ASSHREVLRNEQF

V gene: TRBV25-1
CDR3 length: 10
CDR3 protein: ASRTGVTEAF

V gene: TRBV6-5
CDR3 length: 11
CDR3 protein: ASSEDRGDTQY

V gene: TRBV27
CDR3 length: 12
CDR3 protein: ASSFRGMGTEAF

V gene: TRBV6-2/TRBV6-3
CDR3 length: 10
CDR3 protein: ASSPTDTEAF

V gene: TRBV7-2
CDR3 length: 12
CDR3 protein: ASSRNRGSTEAF

V gene: TRBV5-8
CDR3 length: 13
CDR3 protein: ASSLAGSSNQPQH

V gene: TRBV7-2
CDR3 length: 12
CDR3 protein: ASTNSGGNQPQH

V gene: TRBV18
CDR3 length: 12
CDR3 protein: ASSPQGFDEKLF

V gene: TRBV10-1
CDR3 length: 15
CDR3 protein: ASSEWASGSKDNEQF

V gene: TRBV7-2
CDR3 length: 12
CDR3 protein: ASSLARQNNEQF

V gene: TRBV28
CDR3 length: 11
CDR3 protein: ATALGGTYGYT

V gene: TRBV30
CDR3 length: 13
CDR3 protein: AWSRGGNSNQPQH

V gene: TRBV5-1
CDR3 length: 15
CDR3 protein: ASSLVPDRFSGNTIY

V gene: TRBV6-5
CDR3 length: 10
CDR3 protein: AITSARDGYT

V gene: TRBV7-8
CDR3 length: 13
CDR3 protein: ASSLRAGRYNEQF

V gene: TRBV5-6
CDR3 length: 10
CDR3 protein: ASSLLGLGLF

V gene: TRBV9
CDR3 length: 12
CDR3 protein: ASSVAPITDTQY

V gene: TRBV10-3
CDR3 length: 15
CDR3 protein: AISESSPNSLTGELF

V gene: TRBV7-3
CDR3 length: 13
CDR3 protein: ASSPGQGANYGYT

V gene: TRBV9
CDR3 length: 14
CDR3 protein: ASSLGDLSLISEQY

V gene: TRBV9
CDR3 length: 9
CDR3 protein: ASSAQGAQY

V gene: TRBV28
CDR3 length: 13
CDR3 protein: ASSLAGVGNTEAF

V gene: TRBV4-2
CDR3 length: 12
CDR3 protein: ASSLERGGQTQY

V gene: TRBV7-9
CDR3 length: 12
CDR3 protein: ASSPGTNTGELF

V gene: TRBV7-2
CDR3 length: 13
CDR3 protein: ASSFPRGIKETQY

V gene: TRBV6-5
CDR3 length: 12
CDR3 protein: ASSYVRQASGYT

V gene: TRBV7-9
CDR3 length: 14
CDR3 protein: ASSSHDRPQGNTIY

V gene: TRBV19
CDR3 length: 11
CDR3 protein: ASSIDGGETQY

V gene: TRBV7-2
CDR3 length: 13
CDR3 protein: ASSLDGTGRYTIY

V gene: TRBV27
CDR3 length: 12
CDR3 protein: ASGKQGAGDIQY

V gene: TRBV5-4
CDR3 length: 11
CDR3 protein: ASSLAGGGGYT

V gene: TRBV6-5
CDR3 length: 9
CDR3 protein: ASSYPLEAF

V gene: TRBV28
CDR3 length: 13
CDR3 protein: ASSFRGQGNEKLF

V gene: TRBV5-4
CDR3 length: 11
CDR3 protein: ASSLTGDYEQY

V gene: TRBV3-1/TRBV3-2
CDR3 length: 11
CDR3 protein: ASSQGGVRPQH